The next 7 T cell receptor beta chains were all read from a single sample in a study of immune evolution from preneoplasia to lung adenocarcinoma. Sequenced by immunoSEQ multiplex PCR; TCRdb stores in-frame clones only, minus some. Of some 5,000 clones listed, nearly 70% are singletons. Sequenced input: FFPE adjacent normal lung tissue. These receptors came from a person aged 80 or over with lung adenocarcinoma.

This clone has just a few counts. The rearrangement links TRBV7-6 to TRBJ2-5; 9 positions match TRBD2. CDR1 SGHVS and CDR2 FNYEAQ come from the germline V gene. CDR3 size: 16 residues. J was trimmed by 5 bases and V by 1 base; bases with no gene match: 8. The CDR3 bases are TGTGCCAGCAGCTTAGGCGGGGGGGGGTCGACGGAGACCCAGTACTTC. It is translated as CASSLGGGGSTETQYF.

This chain joins TRBV13 and TRBJ1-6, with 8 positions matching TRBD1. CDR1 and CDR2 from the germline V gene are PRHDT and FYEKMQ (reference sequence). Trimming cost V 5 bases and J 2 bases; bases outside gene matches: 8. The CDR3 has 17 amino acids. CDR3 bases: TGTGCCAGCAGCCAAAGGACAGGGAACCCCTATAATTCACCCCTCCACTTT. Its protein is CASSQRTGNPYNSPLHF.

This chain connects TRBV29-1 to TRBJ2-3, with D possibly TRBD2 on 6 matching bases. Trimming removed 6 bases from V and 0 bases from J, with 13 bases in between. This CDR3 has 14 amino acids. Germline CDR1 and CDR2: SQVTM and ANQGSEA. In DNA form, the CDR3 reads TGCAGCGTCCTAGGAGGGATTAGCACAGATACGCAGTATTTT. Protein: CSVLGGISTDTQYF.

The chain couples TRBV19 to TRBJ2-1, with D perhaps TRBD1 or TRBD2 (5 bases each). The CDR3 extends over 14 amino acids. Germline V CDR1 and CDR2: LNHDA, SQIVND (reference sequence). Trimming stripped 9 bases from V and 5 bases from J, with 17 bases between. Written as DNA, the CDR3 is TGTGCCAGCAGCCGGGACCCTTCCGACAATGAGCAGTTCTTC. It is translated as CASSRDPSDNEQFF. The whole variable domain, filled in from reference TRBV19 and TRBJ2-1, reads DGGITQSPKYLFRKEGQNVTLSCEQNLNHDAMYWYRQDPGQGLRLIYYSQIVNDFQKGDIAEGYSVSREKKESFPLTVTSAQKNPTAFYLCASSRDPSDNEQFFGPGTRLTVL.

The chain recombines TRBV6-6 with TRBJ2-3, with TRBD2 as a possible D gene (5 bases). CDR1 MNHNY and CDR2 SVGAGI come from the germline V gene (reference sequence). The CDR3 spans 14 residues. Trimming shortened V by 2 bases and J by 1 base, and 7 bases separated the two germline ends. The CDR3 is CASSYGLGTDTQYF. As DNA, the CDR3 is TGTGCCAGCAGTTACGGACTGGGCACAGATACGCAGTATTTT.

V and J are TRBV19 and TRBJ1-5; 12 nucleotides match TRBD1. The CDR3 is 15 residues long. CDR1 is LNHDA, CDR2 SQIVND, per germline (reference sequence). V was pared by 10 bases and J by 5 bases, with 9 bases of the junction left unmatched. CDR3 residues: CATETGQGAYQPQHF. In DNA form, the CDR3 reads TGTGCCACCGAGACGGGACAGGGGGCCTATCAGCCCCAGCATTTT.

The chain joins TRBV27 to TRBJ1-2; D gene unclear. Looked up from germline, CDR1 is MNHEY and CDR2 is SMNVEV (reference sequence). There are 12 residues in the CDR3. V was clipped by 10 bases and J by 4 bases, with 13 bases between them. The DNA for the CDR3 is TGTGCCACCAAGGGTATGGGCTATGGCTACACCTTC. It encodes CATKGMGYGYTF.